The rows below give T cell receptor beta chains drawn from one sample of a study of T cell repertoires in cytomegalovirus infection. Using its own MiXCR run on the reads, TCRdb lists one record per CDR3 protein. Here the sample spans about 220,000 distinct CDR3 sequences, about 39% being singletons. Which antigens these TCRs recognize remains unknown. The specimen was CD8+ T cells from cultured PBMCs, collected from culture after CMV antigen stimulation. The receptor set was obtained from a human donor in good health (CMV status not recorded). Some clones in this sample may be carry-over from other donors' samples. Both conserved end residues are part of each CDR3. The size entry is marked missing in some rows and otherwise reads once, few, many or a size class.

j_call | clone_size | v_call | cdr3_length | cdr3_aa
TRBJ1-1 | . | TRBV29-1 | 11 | CSVEQAAEAFF
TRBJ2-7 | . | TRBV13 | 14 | CASSLMAGRYEQYF
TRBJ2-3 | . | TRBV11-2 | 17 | CASSFWSGQGAADTQYF
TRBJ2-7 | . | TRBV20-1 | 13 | CSAKTDPSYEQYF
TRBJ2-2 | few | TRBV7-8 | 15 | CASSVSGRGTGELFF
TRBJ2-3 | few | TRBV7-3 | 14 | CASSSDYTTDTQYF
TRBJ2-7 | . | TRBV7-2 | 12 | CASGGRLYEQYF
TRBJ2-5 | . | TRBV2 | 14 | CASSEVGAQETQYF
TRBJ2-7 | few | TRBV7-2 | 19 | CASSLGGGSGGPWGSEQYF
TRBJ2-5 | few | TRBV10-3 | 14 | CAISEVGSQETQYF
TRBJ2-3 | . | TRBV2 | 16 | CASTRRLAGISDTQYF
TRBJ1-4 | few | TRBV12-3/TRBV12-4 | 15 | CASRAATGGNEKLFF
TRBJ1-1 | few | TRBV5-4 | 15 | CASSLTGATNTEAFF